A single sample gave rise to the 8 T cell receptor beta chains below, sequenced in a study of OX40 agonist ivuxolimab in advanced cancers. The data were produced by immunoSEQ multiplex PCR, yet TCRdb's version contains in-frame clones alone and is incomplete. The sample has approximately 90,000 clones, 91% seen once. The source was CD4+ or CD8+ T cells sorted from blood, collected in a trial of the OX40 agonist ivuxolimab. The origin of the receptors is an adult with an advanced solid tumor such as melanoma, head and neck, liver or kidney cancer.

CDR3 nucleotide sequence: TGTGCCAGCAGTGCAGGGACAGGGGGCGTCACAGATACGCAGTATTTT. Translation: CASSAGTGGVTDTQYF. The genes are TRBV6-4 and TRBJ2-3, with 12 bases matching TRBD1. The V and J ends lost 4 bases and 2 bases, in that order; junction bases with no gene match: 4. The CDR3 loop spans 16 amino acids. Germline V gene sequence: CDR1 MRHNA, CDR2 SNTAGT.

The chain employs TRBV7-9 and TRBJ2-5, with D uncertain. The CDR3 is made up of 14 amino acids. Germline-derived CDR1 and CDR2 are SEHNR and FQNEAQ (reference sequence). Trimming left V 1 base short and J 5 bases short, with 11 bases between. The CDR3 DNA is TGTGCCAGCAGCTTAGTTTCGGCCGGGGAGACCCAGTACTTC. Protein sequence: CASSLVSAGETQYF.

The rearrangement uses TRBV5-1 and TRBJ1-1; TRBD1 matches 9 bases. CDR3 length: 16 amino acids. The V and J ends lost 2 bases and 1 base, in that order; junction bases with no gene match: 6. Germline-derived CDR1 and CDR2 are SGHRS and YFSETQ. CDR3 in amino acids: CASSLQGAIANTEAFF. DNA of the CDR3: TGCGCCAGCAGCTTACAGGGGGCGATTGCGAACACTGAAGCTTTCTTT.

The chain carries TRBV28 and TRBJ1-1; the D gene is possibly TRBD1 (6 bases). V dropped 9 bases and J dropped 2 bases, with 16 bases sitting between them. The CDR3 sequence is 14 residues long. Germline CDR1 reads MDHEN; CDR2 reads SYDVKM. The CDR3 bases are TGTGCCAGTTTTTGGGGGCGCCGAAACACTGAAGCTTTCTTT. It codes for CASFWGRRNTEAFF.

The chain links TRBV6-1 to TRBJ1-5; no definite D call. The CDR3 contains 13 residues. The germline CDR1 and CDR2 sequences are MNHNS and SASEGT. The V gene lost 7 bases and the J gene lost 7 bases, with 14 bases spanning the gap. CDR3 loop: CASIRGPRQPQHF. DNA for the CDR3: TGTGCCAGCATCCGCGGCCCCCGGCAGCCCCAGCATTTT.

This clone occurred a few times. The J gene is TRBJ2-2, the V gene TRBV19, with 7 bases matching TRBD2. The CDR3 extends over 18 amino acids. The germline gives CDR1 LNHDA, CDR2 SQIVND (reference sequence). Unmatched junction bases numbered 16, after V lost 5 bases and J lost 4 bases. The CDR3 spells CASSPRRGRRLITGELFF. CDR3 nucleotides: TGTGCCAGTAGTCCTCGGCGGGGGAGGCGATTGATCACCGGGGAGCTGTTTTTT.

This chain uses TRBV4-1 with TRBJ2-7; 8 bases match TRBD2. Trimming took 1 base from V and 0 from J; bases not matched to a gene: 2. CDR1 is MGHRA and CDR2 is YSYEKL in the germline V gene. This CDR3 has 15 amino acids. Here the CDR3 reads CASSQGGTSSYEQYF. CDR3 DNA: TGCGCCAGCAGCCAAGGAGGGACTAGCTCCTACGAGCAGTACTTC.

The rearrangement links TRBV4-3 to TRBJ2-5; D perhaps matches TRBD1 (5 bases). CDR3 length: 15 amino acids. Per the germline V gene, CDR1 is LGHNA and CDR2 is YSLEER. V was clipped by 4 bases and J by 2 bases, with 14 bases between them. CDR3 sequence (DNA): TGCGCCAGCAGCCTTCTTGGGGCAGAACAAGAGACCCAGTACTTC. Its protein product is CASSLLGAEQETQYF.